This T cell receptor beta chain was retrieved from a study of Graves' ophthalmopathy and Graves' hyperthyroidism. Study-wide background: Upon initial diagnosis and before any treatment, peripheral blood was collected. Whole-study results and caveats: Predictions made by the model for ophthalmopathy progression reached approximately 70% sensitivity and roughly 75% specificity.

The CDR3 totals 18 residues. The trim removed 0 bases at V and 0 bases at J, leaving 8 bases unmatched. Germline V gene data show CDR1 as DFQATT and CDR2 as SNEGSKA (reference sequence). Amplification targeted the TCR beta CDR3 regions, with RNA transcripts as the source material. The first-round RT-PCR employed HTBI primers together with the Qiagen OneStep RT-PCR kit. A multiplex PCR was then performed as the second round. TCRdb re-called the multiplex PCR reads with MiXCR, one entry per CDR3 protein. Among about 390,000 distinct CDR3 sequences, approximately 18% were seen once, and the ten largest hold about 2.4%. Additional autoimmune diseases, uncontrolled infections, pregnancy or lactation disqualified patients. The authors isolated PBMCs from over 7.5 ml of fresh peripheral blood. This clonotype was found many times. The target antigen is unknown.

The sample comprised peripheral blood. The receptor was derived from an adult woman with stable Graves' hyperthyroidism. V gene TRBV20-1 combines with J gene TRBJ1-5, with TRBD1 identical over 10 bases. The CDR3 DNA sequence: TGCAGTGCTAGAGACCCCAAAGACAGGGGGCATAGCAATCAGCCCCAGCATTTT. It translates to CSARDPKDRGHSNQPQHF.